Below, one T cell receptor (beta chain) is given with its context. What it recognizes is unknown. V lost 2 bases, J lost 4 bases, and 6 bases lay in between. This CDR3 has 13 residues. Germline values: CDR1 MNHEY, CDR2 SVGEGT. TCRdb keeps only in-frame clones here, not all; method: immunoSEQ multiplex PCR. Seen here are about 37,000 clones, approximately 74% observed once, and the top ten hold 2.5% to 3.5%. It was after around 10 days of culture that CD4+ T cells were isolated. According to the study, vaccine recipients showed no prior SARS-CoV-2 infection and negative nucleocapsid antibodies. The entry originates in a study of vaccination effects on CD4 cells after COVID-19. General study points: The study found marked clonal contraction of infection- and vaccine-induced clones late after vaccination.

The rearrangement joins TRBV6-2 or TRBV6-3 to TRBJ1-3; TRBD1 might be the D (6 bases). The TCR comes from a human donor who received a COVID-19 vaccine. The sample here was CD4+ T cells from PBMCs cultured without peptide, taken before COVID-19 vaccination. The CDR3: CASSYDRGNTIYF. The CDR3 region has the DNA TGTGCCAGCAGTTACGACAGGGGAAACACCATATATTTT.